This T cell receptor (beta chain) was identified during a study of blood T cell repertoires in COVID-19. In germline, CDR1 is MNHEY, CDR2 SMNVEV (reference sequence). This CDR3 comprises 13 residues. V was clipped by 8 bases and J by 1 base, with 11 bases between them. As handled by the study authors: Cell counts per sample came from amplifying reference gene primers. Measured with immunoSEQ multiplex PCR; TCRdb has only the in-frame clones, and not every one. From that table come the V and J calls and clone size; the DNA was used to work out D and trimming. This table has roughly 350,000 clones, about 85% appearing once.

The sequencing sample was made of peripheral blood. The rearrangement links TRBV27 to TRBJ1-2, with a weak D call TRBD1 (5 bases). The TCR originated in a woman between 18 and 29 years old with acute or convalescent COVID-19. The CDR3 protein is CASAIQDNYGYTF. In DNA form, the CDR3 reads TGTGCCAGCGCTATACAGGATAACTATGGCTACACCTTC.